One and the same sample provided the 6 T cell receptor beta chains below, sequenced in a study of cytomegalovirus exposure and HLA in healthy donors. The PCR had 60 Vbeta and 13 Jbeta primers. Libraries were prepared by immunoSEQ multiplex PCR; TCRdb keeps only in-frame clonotypes and omits some of them. The data contain approximately 190,000 clones, approximately 77% of them seen just once; the ten biggest clones take up approximately 3.6%. Sequenced sample: PBMCs. The receptors stem from a man aged 35 to 55 in good health and CMV-seropositive.

The rearrangement joins TRBV7-6 to TRBJ2-5; D gene uncertain. The CDR3 sequence is 12 residues long. V gave up 5 bases and J gave up 5 bases, with 9 bases separating them. The V gene's germline CDR1 is SGHVS and CDR2 FNYEAQ. The CDR3 loop reads CASSPTGETQYF. The DNA for the CDR3 is TGTGCCAGCAGCCCCACCGGGGAGACCCAGTACTTC.

V gene TRBV28 combines with J gene TRBJ1-2; D is possibly TRBD1 (6 bases). Germline V gene lookup returns CDR1 MDHEN and CDR2 SYDVKM. The CDR3 covers 14 residues. V was shortened by 4 bases and J by 4 bases, with 13 bases between the two germline ends. The CDR3 nucleotides are TGTGCCAGCAGTTCAAACAGGGTGACCTATGGCTACACCTTC. This translates into CASSSNRVTYGYTF.

This clone was seen more than once but under ten times. V is TRBV5-1 and J is TRBJ2-5, with a possible D match to TRBD2 (6 bases). Trimming removed 0 bases at V and 9 bases at J, with 9 bases between. This CDR3 contains 12 residues. Germline V gives CDR1 SGHRS, CDR2 YFSETQ. The chain's CDR3 is CASSLAGEAQYF. CDR3 sequence (DNA): TGCGCCAGCAGCTTGGCTGGGGAGGCCCAGTACTTC.

The chain has TRBV19 and TRBJ1-1; D remains unclear. CDR1 and CDR2 (germline): LNHDA, SQIVND (reference sequence). The ends were cut back, 6 bases at V and 5 bases at J, with 19 bases in the middle. CDR3 length equals 15 residues. The CDR3, as DNA: TGTGCCAGTAGAAAAAGTAGTGGGGAGGATACTGAAGCTTTCTTT. Translation gives CASRKSSGEDTEAFF.

This chain links TRBV27 with TRBJ1-5, with TRBD1 identical over 9 bases. V trimming: 0 bases; J trimming: 5 bases; junction bases outside the gene matches: 2. Germline V gives CDR1 MNHEY, CDR2 SMNVEV (reference sequence). This CDR3 is 15 amino acids long. CDR3 loop: CASSLSGQGYQPQHF. In DNA form, the CDR3 reads TGTGCCAGCAGTTTATCGGGACAGGGCTATCAGCCCCAGCATTTT.

This clone was found a few times. The V and J genes are TRBV28 and TRBJ2-2, with D perhaps matching TRBD1 (6 bases). The germline CDR1 and CDR2 sequences are MDHEN and SYDVKM. The CDR3 sequence is 13 residues long. V was trimmed by 5 bases and J by 3 bases, leaving 7 bases between them. The CDR3 is CASSRTDTGELFF. The CDR3 DNA is TGTGCCAGCAGTCGGACAGACACCGGGGAGCTGTTTTTT. Drawing the rest from reference TRBV28 and TRBJ2-2, the complete variable domain is DVKVTQSSRYLVKRTGEKVFLECVQDMDHENMFWYRQDPGLGLRLIYFSYDVKMKEKGDIPEGYSVSREKKERFSLILESASTNQTSMYLCASSRTDTGELFFGEGSRLTVL.